Sequencing of this TCR beta chain was carried out in a study of blood T cells in healthy people across ages. Germline V gene lookup returns CDR1 ENHRY and CDR2 SYGVKD. V gave up 0 bases and J gave up 5 bases; unmatched junction bases: 5. This CDR3 contains 15 residues. There were at least 6 micrograms of total RNA extracted from every sample. Many counts were recorded for this clonotype. A second PCR, run for about 7 to 11 cycles, used a sample-barcoded 5' primer plus a J-beta primer mix. The template-switch adaptor, which had 12 random nucleotides, put a tag on each cDNA molecule. MiXCR, applied by TCRdb to the 5' RACE reads, yields one record per CDR3 protein. This sample carries approximately 850,000 distinct CDR3 sequences, around two fifths of them seen once, and the ten largest clones take about 19%.

The material sequenced was blood. This chain joins TRBV10-3 and TRBJ2-5; 8 positions match TRBD2. The clonotype was recovered from a man between 60 and 75 years old in good health. CDR3 nucleotides: TGTGCCATCAGTGAGTCAGCGACTAGCGTGGAGACCCAGTACTTC. Encoded protein: CAISESATSVETQYF.